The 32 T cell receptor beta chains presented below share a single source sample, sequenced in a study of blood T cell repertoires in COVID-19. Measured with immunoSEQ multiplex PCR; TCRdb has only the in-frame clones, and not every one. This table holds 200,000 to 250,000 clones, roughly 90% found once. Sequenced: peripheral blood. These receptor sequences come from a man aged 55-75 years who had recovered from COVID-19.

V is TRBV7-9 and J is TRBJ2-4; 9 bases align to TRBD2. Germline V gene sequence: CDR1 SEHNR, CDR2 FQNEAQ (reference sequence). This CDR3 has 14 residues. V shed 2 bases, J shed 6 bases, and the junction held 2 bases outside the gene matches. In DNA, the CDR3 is TGTGCCAGCAGCTTATCTAGCGGGGTAAACATTCAGTACTTC. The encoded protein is CASSLSSGVNIQYF.

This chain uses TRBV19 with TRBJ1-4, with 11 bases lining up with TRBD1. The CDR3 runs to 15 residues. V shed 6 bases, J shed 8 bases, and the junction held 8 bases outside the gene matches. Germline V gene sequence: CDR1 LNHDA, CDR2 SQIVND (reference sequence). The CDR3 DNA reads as TGTGCCAGTAGGGACAGGGGGCGTGTTGAAGAAAAACTGTTTTTT. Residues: CASRDRGRVEEKLFF.

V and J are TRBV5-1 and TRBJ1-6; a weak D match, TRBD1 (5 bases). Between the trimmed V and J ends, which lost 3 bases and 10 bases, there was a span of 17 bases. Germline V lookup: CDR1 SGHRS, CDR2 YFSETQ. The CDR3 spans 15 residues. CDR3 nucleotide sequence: TGCGCCAGCAGCTCTTCGACAGTTTATGGGTCACCCCTCCACTTT. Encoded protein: CASSSSTVYGSPLHF.

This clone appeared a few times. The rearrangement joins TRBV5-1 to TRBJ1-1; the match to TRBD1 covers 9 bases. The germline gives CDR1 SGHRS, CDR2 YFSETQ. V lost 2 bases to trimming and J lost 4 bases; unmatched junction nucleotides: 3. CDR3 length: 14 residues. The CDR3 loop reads CASSFLDRGTEAFF. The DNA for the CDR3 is TGCGCCAGCAGCTTCCTGGACAGGGGCACTGAAGCTTTCTTT. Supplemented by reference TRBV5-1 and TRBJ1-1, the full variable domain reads KAGVTQTPRYLIKTRGQQVTLSCSPISGHRSVSWYQQTPGQGLQFLFEYFSETQRNKGNFPGRFSGRQFSNSRSEMNVSTLELGDSALYLCASSFLDRGTEAFFGQGTRLTVV.

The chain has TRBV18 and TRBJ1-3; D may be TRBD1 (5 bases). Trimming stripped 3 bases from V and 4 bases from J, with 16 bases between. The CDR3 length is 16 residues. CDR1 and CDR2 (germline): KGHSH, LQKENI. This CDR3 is CASSPFSGQSGNTIYF. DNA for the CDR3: TGTGCCAGCTCACCTTTTAGCGGACAATCGGGAAACACCATATATTTT.

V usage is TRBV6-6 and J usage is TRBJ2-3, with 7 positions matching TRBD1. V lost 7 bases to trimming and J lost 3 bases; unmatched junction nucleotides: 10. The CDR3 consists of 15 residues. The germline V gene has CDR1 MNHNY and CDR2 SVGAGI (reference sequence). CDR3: CASTRGTVLTDTQYF. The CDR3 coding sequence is TGTGCCAGCACCAGGGGGACAGTTTTAACAGATACGCAGTATTTT.

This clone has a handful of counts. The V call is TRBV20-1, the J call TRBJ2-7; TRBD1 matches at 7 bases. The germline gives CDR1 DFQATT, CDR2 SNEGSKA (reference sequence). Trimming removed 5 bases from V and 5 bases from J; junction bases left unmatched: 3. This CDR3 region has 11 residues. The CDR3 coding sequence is TGCAGTGCTTACAGGGGAAACGAGCAGTACTTC. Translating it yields CSAYRGNEQYF.

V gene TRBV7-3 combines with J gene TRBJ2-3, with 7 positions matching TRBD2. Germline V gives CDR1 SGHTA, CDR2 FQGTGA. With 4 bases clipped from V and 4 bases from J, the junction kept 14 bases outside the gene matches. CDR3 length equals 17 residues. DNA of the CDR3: TGTGCCAGCAGCTCCCGGGGCGCGGGAGAGTTGTCAGATACGCAGTATTTT. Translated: CASSSRGAGELSDTQYF.

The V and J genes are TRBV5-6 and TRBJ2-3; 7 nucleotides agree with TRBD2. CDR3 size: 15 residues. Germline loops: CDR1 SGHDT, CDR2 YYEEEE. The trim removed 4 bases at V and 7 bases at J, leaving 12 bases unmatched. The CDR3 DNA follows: TGTGCCAGCAGCCCCGCCGGACGGGGGGTAAATACGCAGTATTTT. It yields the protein CASSPAGRGVNTQYF.

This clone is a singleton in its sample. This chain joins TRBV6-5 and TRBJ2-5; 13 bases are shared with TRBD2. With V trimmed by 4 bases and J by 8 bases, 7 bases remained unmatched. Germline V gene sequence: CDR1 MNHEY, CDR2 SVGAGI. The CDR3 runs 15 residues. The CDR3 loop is CASSWGLAGPGTQYF. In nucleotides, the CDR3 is TGTGCCAGCAGTTGGGGACTAGCGGGGCCAGGTACCCAGTACTTC.

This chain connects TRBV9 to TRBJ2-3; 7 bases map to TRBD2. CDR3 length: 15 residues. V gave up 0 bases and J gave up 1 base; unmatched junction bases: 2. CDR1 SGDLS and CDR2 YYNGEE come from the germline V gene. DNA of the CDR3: TGTGCCAGCAGCGTAGTGGCGGGAGGCACAGATACGCAGTATTTT. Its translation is CASSVVAGGTDTQYF. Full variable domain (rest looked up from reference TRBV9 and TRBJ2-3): DSGVTQTPKHLITATGQRVTLRCSPRSGDLSVYWYQQSLDQGLQFLIQYYNGEERAKGNILERFSAQQFPDLHSELNLSSLELGDSALYFCASSVVAGGTDTQYFGPGTRLTVL.

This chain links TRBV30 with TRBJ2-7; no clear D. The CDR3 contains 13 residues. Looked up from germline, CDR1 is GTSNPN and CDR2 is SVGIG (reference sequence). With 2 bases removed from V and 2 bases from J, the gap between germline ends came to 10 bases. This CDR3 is CAWSFGRTYEQYF. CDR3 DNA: TGTGCCTGGAGTTTTGGCAGAACCTACGAGCAGTACTTC. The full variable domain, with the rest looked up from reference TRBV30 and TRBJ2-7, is SQTIHQWPATLVQPVGSPLSLECTVEGTSNPNLYWYRQAAGRGLQLLFYSVGIGQISSEVPQNLSASRPQDRQFILSSKKLLLSDSGFYLCAWSFGRTYEQYFGPGTRLTVT.

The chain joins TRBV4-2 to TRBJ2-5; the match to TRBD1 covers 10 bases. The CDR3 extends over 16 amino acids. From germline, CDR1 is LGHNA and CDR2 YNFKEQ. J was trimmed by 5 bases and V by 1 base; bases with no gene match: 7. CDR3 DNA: TGTGCCAGCAGCCAAGCCCCGACAGGGGGCCAGGAGACCCAGTACTTC. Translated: CASSQAPTGGQETQYF.

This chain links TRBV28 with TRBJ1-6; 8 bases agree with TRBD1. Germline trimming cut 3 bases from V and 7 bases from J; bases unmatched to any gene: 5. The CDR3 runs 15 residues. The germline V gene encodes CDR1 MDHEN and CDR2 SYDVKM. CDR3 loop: CASSLRTGRNSPLHF. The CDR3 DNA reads TGTGCCAGCAGTTTGCGGACAGGGCGGAATTCACCCCTCCACTTT.

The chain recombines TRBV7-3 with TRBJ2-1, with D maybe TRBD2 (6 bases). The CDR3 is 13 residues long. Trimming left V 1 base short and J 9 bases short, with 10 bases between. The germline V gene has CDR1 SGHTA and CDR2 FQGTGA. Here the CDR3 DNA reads TGTGCCAGCAGCTTAAGGGGGGAGGCTGAGCAGTTCTTC. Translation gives CASSLRGEAEQFF. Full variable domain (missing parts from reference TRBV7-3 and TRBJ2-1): GAGVSQTPSNKVTEKGKYVELRCDPISGHTALYWYRQSLGQGPEFLIYFQGTGAADDSGLPNDRFFAVRPEGSVSTLKIQRTERGDSAVYLCASSLRGEAEQFFGPGTRLTVL.

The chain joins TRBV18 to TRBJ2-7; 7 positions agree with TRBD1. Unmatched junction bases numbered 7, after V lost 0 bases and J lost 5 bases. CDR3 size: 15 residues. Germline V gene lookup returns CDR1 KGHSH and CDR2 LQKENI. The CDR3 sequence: CASSPPVQGKDEQYF. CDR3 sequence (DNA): TGTGCCAGCTCACCACCAGTACAGGGGAAGGACGAGCAGTACTTC.

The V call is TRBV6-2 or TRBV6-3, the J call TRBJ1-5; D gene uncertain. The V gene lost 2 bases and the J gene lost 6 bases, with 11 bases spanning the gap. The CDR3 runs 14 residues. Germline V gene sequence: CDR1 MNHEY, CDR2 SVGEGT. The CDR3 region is CASSYNLLRQPQHF. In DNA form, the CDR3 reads TGTGCCAGCAGTTACAATCTACTTCGTCAGCCCCAGCATTTT.

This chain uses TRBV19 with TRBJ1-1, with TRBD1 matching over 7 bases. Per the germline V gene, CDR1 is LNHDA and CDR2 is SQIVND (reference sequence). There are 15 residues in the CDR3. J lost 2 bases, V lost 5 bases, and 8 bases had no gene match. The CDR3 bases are TGTGCCAGTAGTGCGGCAGGGGGGCCAAACACTGAAGCTTTCTTT. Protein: CASSAAGGPNTEAFF.

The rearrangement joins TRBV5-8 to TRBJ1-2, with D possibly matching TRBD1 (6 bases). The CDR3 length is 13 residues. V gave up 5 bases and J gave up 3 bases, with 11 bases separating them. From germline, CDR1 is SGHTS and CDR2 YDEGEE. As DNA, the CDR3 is TGTGCCAGCAGATCTACAGGGTACTATGGCTACACCTTC. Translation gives CASRSTGYYGYTF.

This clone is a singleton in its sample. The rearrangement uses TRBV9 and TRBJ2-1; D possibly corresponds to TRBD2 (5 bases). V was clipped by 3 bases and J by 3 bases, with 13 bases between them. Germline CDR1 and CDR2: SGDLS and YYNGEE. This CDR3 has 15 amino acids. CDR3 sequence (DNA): TGTGCCAGCAGCGGGAGCGGCGCTAGCTACAATGAGCAGTTCTTC. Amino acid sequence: CASSGSGASYNEQFF.

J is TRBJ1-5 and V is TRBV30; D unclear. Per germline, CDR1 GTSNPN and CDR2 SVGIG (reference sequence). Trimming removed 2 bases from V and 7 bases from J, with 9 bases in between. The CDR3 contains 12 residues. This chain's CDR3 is CAWSKGGQPQHF. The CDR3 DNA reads TGTGCCTGGAGTAAGGGCGGGCAGCCCCAGCATTTT. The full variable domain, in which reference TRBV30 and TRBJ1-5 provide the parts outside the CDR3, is SQTIHQWPATLVQPVGSPLSLECTVEGTSNPNLYWYRQAAGRGLQLLFYSVGIGQISSEVPQNLSASRPQDRQFILSSKKLLLSDSGFYLCAWSKGGQPQHFGDGTRLSIL.

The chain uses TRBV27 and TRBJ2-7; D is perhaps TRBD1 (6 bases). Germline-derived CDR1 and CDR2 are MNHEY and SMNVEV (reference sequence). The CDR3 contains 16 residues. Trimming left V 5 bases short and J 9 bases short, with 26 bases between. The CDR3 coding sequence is TGTGCCAGCAGTCCCCGACTTACAGGGTCCTACGCCCCGCAGTACTTC. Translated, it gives CASSPRLTGSYAPQYF.

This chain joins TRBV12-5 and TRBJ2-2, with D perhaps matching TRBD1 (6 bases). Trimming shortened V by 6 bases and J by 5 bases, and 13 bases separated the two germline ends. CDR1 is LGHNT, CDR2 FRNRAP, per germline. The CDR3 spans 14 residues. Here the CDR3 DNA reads TGTGCTAGTGGCCCCGATACAGGGACCGGGGAGCTGTTTTTT. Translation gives CASGPDTGTGELFF.

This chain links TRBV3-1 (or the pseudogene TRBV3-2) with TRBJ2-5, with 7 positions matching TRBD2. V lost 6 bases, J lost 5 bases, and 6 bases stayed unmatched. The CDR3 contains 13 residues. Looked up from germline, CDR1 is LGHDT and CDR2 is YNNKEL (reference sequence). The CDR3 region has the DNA TGTGCCAGCAGGCGGGGGTTTGGGGAGACCCAGTACTTC. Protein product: CASRRGFGETQYF.

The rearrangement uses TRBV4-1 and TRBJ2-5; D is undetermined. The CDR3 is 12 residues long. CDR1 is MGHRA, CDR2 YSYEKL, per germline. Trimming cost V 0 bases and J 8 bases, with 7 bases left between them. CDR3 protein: CASSQDRVTQYF. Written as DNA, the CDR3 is TGCGCCAGCAGCCAAGATCGCGTCACCCAGTACTTC.

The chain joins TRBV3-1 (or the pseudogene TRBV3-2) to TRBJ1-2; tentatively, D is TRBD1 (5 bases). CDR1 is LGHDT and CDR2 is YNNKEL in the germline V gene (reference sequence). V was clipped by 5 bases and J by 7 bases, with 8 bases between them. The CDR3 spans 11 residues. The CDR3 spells CASSTGFGYTF. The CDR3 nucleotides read TGTGCCAGCAGCACAGGCTTTGGCTACACCTTC.

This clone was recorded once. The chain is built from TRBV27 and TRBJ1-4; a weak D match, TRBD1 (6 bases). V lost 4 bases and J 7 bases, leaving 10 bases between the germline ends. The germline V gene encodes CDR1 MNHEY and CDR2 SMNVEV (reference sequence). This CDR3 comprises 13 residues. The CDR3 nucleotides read TGTGCCAGCAGTTCGGAAGGGGGTGAAAAACTGTTTTTT. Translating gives CASSSEGGEKLFF.

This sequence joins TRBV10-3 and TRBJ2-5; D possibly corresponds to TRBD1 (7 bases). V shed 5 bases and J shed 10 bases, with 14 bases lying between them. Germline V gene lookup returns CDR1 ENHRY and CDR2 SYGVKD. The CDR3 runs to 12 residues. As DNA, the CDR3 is TGTGCCATCAGTCCCTCAGGGGGGAGCCAGTACTTC. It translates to CAISPSGGSQYF.

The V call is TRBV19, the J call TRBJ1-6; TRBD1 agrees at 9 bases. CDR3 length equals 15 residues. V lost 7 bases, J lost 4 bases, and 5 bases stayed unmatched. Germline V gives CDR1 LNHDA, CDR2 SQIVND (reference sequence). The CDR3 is CASIQTGGYNSPLHF. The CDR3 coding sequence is TGTGCCAGTATTCAGACAGGGGGTTATAATTCACCCCTCCACTTT.

CDR3 bases: TGTGCCAGCAGTCCATTGACAGGGGGACCGAACACTGAAGCTTTCTTT. It codes for CASSPLTGGPNTEAFF. The rearrangement joins TRBV7-9 to TRBJ1-1; TRBD1 matches 9 bases. CDR1 SEHNR and CDR2 FQNEAQ come from the germline V gene (reference sequence). Trimming at V came to 6 bases and at J to 1 base, leaving 9 bases not matched to a gene. The CDR3 consists of 16 residues.

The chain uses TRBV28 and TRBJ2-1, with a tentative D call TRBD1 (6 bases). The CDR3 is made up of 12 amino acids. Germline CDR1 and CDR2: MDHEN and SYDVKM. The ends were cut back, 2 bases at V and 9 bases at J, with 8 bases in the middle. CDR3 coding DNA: TGTGCCAGCAGTTTAGGGGGCTCTGAGCAGTTCTTC. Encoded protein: CASSLGGSEQFF.

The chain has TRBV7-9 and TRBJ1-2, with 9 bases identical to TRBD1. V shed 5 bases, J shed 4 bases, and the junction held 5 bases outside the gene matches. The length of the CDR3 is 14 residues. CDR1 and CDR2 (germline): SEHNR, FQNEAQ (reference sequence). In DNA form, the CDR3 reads TGTGCCAGCAGCAAGGGACAGGGAGGCTATGGCTACACCTTC. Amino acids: CASSKGQGGYGYTF. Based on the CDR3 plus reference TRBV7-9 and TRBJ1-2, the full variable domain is DTGVSQNPRHKITKRGQNVTFRCDPISEHNRLYWYRQTLGQGPEFLTYFQNEAQLEKSRLLSDRFSAERPKGSFSTLEIQRTEQGDSAMYLCASSKGQGGYGYTFGSGTRLTVV.